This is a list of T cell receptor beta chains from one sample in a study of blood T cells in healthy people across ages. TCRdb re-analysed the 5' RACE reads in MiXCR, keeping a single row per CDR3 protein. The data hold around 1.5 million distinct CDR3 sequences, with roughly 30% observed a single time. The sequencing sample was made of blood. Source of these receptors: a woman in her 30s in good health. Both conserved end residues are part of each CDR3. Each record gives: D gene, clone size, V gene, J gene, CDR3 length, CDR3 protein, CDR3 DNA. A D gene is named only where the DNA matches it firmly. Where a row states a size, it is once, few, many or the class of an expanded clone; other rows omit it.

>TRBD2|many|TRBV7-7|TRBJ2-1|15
CASSSGLSSYNEQFF
TGTGCCAGCAGCTCGGGACTAAGCTCCTACAATGAGCAGTTCTTC
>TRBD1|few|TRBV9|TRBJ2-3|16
CASSPQGQGRTDTQYF
TGTGCCAGCAGCCCGCAGGGACAGGGCCGCACAGATACGCAGTATTTT
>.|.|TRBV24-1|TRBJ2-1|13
CATSDDWGYEQFF
TGTGCCACCAGTGATGATTGGGGATATGAGCAGTTCTTC
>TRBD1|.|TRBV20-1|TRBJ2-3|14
CSASPDRDADTQYF
TGCAGTGCGAGCCCGGACAGGGACGCAGATACGCAGTATTTT
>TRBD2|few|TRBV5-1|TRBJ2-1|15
CASSLETTSGSSLFF
TGCGCCAGCAGCTTGGAAACGACTAGCGGGAGTTCGCTGTTCTTC
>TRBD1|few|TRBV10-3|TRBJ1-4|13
CAAGGTGREKLFF
TGTGCCGCAGGGGGGACAGGGCGTGAAAAACTGTTTTTT
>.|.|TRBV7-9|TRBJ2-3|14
CASSIRGVTDTQYF
TGTGCCAGCAGCATACGAGGGGTCACAGATACGCAGTATTTT
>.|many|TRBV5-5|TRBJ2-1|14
CASSLSRSYNEQFF
TGTGCCAGCAGCTTGTCCCGGTCCTACAATGAGCAGTTCTTC
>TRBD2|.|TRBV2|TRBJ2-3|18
CASTPRNLGLAGGDTQYF
TGTGCCAGCACCCCTAGGAACCTAGGACTAGCGGGGGGCGATACGCAGTATTTT
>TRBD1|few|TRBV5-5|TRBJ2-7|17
CASSLQGKGPDSYEQYF
TGTGCCAGCAGCTTACAGGGGAAAGGACCTGACTCCTACGAGCAGTACTTC
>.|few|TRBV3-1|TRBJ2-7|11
CASSQMREQYF
TGTGCCAGCAGCCAGATGCGCGAGCAGTACTTC
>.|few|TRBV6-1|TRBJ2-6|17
CASSGPDSLLGANVLTF
TGTGCCAGCAGTGGACCGGACAGTCTACTTGGGGCCAACGTCCTGACTTTC
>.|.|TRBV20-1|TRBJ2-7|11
CSAREGIEQYF
TGCAGTGCTAGGGAGGGCATCGAGCAGTACTTC
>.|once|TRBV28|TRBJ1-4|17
CASSPGVHRAPNEKLFF
TGTGCCAGCAGTCCCGGGGTTCACAGGGCTCCTAATGAAAAACTGTTTTTT
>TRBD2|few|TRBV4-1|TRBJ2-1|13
CASSQMTSGEQFF
TGCGCCAGCAGCCAAATGACTAGCGGGGAGCAGTTCTTC
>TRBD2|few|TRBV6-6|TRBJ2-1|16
CASGDRLAASYNEQFF
TGTGCCAGCGGCGATCGACTAGCCGCGTCCTACAATGAGCAGTTCTTC